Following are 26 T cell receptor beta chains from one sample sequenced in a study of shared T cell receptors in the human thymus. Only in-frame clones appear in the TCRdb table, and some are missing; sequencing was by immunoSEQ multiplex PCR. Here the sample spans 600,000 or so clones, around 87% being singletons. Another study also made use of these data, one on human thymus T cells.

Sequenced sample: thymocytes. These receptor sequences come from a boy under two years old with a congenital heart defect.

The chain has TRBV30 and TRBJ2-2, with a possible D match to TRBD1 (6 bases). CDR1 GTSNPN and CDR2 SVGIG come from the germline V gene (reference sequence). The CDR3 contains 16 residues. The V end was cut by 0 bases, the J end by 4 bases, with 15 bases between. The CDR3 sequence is CAWSVRGRGPTGELFF. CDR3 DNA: TGTGCCTGGAGTGTGAGGGGCAGGGGACCCACCGGGGAGCTGTTTTTT.

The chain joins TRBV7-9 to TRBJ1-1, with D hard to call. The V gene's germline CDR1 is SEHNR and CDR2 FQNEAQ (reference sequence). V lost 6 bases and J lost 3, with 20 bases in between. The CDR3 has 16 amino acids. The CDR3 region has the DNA TGTGCCAGCAGACTGGCTCCCGGGGAGGGATACACTGAAGCTTTCTTT. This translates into CASRLAPGEGYTEAFF.

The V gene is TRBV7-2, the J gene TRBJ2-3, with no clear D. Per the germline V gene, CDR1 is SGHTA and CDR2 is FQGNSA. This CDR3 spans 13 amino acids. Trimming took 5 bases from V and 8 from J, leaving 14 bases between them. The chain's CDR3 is CASSPRTPGTQYF. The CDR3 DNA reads TGTGCCAGCAGCCCCCGTACCCCGGGTACGCAGTATTTT.

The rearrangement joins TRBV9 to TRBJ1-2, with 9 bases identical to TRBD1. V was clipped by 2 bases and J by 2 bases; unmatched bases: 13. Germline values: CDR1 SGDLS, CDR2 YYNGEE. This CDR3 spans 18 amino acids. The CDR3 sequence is CASSVEGVHRGLNYGYTF. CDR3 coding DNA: TGTGCCAGCAGCGTGGAGGGGGTACACAGGGGGCTAAACTATGGCTACACCTTC. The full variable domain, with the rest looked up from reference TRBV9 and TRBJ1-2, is DSGVTQTPKHLITATGQRVTLRCSPRSGDLSVYWYQQSLDQGLQFLIQYYNGEERAKGNILERFSAQQFPDLHSELNLSSLELGDSALYFCASSVEGVHRGLNYGYTFGSGTRLTVV.

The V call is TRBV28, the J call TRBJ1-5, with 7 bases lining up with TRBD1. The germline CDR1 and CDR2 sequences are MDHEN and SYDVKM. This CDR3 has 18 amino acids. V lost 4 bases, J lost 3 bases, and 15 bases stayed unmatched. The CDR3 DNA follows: TGTGCCAGCAGTTCCCGATTGGACAGGCAACGGGTCAATCAGCCCCAGCATTTT. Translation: CASSSRLDRQRVNQPQHF.

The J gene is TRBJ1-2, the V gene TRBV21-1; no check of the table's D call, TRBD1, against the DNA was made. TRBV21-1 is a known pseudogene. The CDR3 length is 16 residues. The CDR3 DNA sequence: TGTGCCAGCAGCACCGAAAACAGGGAATACTGCTATGGCTACACCTTC. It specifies CASSTENREYCYGYTF.

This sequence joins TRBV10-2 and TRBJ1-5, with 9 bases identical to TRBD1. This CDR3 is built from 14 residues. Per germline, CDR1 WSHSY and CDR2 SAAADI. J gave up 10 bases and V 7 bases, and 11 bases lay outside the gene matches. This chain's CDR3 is CASTDRGSREPQHF. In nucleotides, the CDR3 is TGCGCCAGCACCGACAGGGGGTCCCGAGAACCCCAGCATTTT.

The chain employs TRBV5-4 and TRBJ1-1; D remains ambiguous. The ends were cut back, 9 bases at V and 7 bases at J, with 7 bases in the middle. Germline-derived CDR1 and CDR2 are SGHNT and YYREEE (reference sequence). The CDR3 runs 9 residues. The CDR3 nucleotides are TGTGCCACCAAAATTGAAGCTTTCTTT. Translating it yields CATKIEAFF.

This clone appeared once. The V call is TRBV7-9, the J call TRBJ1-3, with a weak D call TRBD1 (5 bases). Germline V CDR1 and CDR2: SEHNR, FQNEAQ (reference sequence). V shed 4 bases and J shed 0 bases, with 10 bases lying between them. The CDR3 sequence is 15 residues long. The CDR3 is CASSSGQLSGNTIYF. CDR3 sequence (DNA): TGTGCCAGCAGCTCCGGACAACTCTCTGGAAACACCATATATTTT.

This CDR3 is CASSASLNTEAFF. In DNA form, the CDR3 reads TGTGCCAGCAGTGCCAGTCTGAACACTGAAGCTTTCTTT. The V gene is TRBV6-1, the J gene TRBJ1-1; D is undetermined. Germline V gene lookup returns CDR1 MNHNS and CDR2 SASEGT. The V end was cut by 4 bases, the J end by 0 bases, with 6 bases between. CDR3 size: 13 residues.

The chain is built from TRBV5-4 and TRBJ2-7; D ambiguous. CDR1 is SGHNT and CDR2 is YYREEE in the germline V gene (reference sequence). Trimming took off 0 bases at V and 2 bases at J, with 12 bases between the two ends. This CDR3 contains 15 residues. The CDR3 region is CASSLGRLQTYEQYF. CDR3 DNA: TGTGCCAGCAGCTTGGGCAGGCTACAAACCTACGAGCAGTACTTC. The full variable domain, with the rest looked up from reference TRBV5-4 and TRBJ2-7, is ETGVTQSPTHLIKTRGQQVTLRCSSQSGHNTVSWYQQALGQGPQFIFQYYREEENGRGNFPPRFSGLQFPNYSSELNVNALELDDSALYLCASSLGRLQTYEQYFGPGTRLTVT.

The CDR3 DNA reads TGTGCCAGCAGACCCCCGGGACAGCAAGAGACCCAGTACTTC. Its translation: CASRPPGQQETQYF. The rearrangement joins TRBV5-6 to TRBJ2-5, with 7 bases matching TRBD1. Germline CDR1 and CDR2: SGHDT and YYEEEE. CDR3 size: 14 residues. Trimming removed 5 bases from V and 2 bases from J; junction bases left unmatched: 6.

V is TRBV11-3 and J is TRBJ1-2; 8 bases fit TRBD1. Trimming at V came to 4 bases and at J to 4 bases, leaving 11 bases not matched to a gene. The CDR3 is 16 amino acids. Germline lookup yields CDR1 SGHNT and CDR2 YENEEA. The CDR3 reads CASSSVVSGQVYGYTF. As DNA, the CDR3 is TGTGCCAGCAGCTCCGTAGTCTCGGGACAGGTCTATGGCTACACCTTC.

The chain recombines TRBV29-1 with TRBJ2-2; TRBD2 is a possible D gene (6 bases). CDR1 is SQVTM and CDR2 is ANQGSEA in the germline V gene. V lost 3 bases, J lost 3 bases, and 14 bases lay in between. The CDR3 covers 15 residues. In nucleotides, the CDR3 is TGCAGCGTTGACCTCCGGGACTTTCACACCGGGGAGCTGTTTTTT. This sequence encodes CSVDLRDFHTGELFF.

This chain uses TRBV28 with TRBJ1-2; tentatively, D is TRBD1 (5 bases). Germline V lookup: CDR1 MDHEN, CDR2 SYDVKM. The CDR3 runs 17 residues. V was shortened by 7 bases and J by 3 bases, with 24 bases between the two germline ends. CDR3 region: CASTPPPLTVSDYGYTF. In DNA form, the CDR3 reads TGTGCCAGCACCCCGCCCCCCTTGACAGTCTCGGACTATGGCTACACCTTC.

The CDR3 is CASSLATGTVSYEQYF. DNA of the CDR3: TGTGCCAGCAGCTTAGCCACCGGGACAGTCTCCTACGAGCAGTACTTC. The rearrangement joins TRBV7-9 to TRBJ2-7, with TRBD1 identical over 7 bases. CDR3 length: 16 residues. Trimming removed 0 bases from V and 0 bases from J; junction bases left unmatched: 5. In germline, CDR1 is SEHNR, CDR2 FQNEAQ (reference sequence).

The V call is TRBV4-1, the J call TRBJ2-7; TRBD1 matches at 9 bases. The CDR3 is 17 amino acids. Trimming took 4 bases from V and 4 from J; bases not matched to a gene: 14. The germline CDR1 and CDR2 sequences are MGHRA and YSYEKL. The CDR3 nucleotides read TGCGCCAGCAGCCCACTTCCGGGACAGGGTGATAAGTACGAGCAGTACTTC. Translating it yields CASSPLPGQGDKYEQYF.

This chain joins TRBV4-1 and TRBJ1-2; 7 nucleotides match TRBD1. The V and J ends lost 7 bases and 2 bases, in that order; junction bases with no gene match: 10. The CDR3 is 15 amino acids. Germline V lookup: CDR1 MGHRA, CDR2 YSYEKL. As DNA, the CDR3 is TGCGCCAGCAACATCTTAGGGACAGCGAACTATGGCTACACCTTC. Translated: CASNILGTANYGYTF.

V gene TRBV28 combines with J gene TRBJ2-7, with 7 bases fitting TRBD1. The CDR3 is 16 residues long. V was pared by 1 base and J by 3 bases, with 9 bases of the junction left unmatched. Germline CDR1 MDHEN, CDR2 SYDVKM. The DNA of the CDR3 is TGTGCCAGCAGTTTATTGGGCCTGAGGACAGGCTACGAGCAGTACTTC. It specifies CASSLLGLRTGYEQYF.

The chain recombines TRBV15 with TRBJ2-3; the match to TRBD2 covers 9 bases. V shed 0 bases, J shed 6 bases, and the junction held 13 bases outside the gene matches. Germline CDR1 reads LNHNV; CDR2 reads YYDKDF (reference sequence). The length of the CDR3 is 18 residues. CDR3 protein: CATSRDRPPSGDGDTQYF. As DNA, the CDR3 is TGTGCCACCAGCAGAGATCGGCCCCCTAGCGGGGATGGGGATACGCAGTATTTT.

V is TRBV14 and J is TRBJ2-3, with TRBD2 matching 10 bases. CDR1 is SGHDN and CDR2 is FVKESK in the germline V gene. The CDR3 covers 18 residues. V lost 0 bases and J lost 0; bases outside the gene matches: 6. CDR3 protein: CASSQDLSGRPSTDTQYF. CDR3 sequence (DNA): TGTGCCAGCAGCCAAGATCTTAGCGGGAGGCCTAGCACAGATACGCAGTATTTT.

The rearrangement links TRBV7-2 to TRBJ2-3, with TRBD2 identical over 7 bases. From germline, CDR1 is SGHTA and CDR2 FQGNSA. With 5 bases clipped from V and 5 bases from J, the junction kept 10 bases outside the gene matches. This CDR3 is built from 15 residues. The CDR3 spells CASSTASGCQDTQYF. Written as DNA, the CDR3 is TGTGCCAGCAGCACAGCTAGCGGATGCCAAGATACGCAGTATTTT.

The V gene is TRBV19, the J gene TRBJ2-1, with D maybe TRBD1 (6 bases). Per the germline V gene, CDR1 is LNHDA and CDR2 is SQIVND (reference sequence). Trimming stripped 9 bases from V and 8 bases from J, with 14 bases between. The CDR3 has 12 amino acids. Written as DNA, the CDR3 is TGTGCCAGCGATAACAGGGTCGATGAGCAGTTCTTC. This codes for CASDNRVDEQFF. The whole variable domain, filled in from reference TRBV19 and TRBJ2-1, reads DGGITQSPKYLFRKEGQNVTLSCEQNLNHDAMYWYRQDPGQGLRLIYYSQIVNDFQKGDIAEGYSVSREKKESFPLTVTSAQKNPTAFYLCASDNRVDEQFFGPGTRLTVL.

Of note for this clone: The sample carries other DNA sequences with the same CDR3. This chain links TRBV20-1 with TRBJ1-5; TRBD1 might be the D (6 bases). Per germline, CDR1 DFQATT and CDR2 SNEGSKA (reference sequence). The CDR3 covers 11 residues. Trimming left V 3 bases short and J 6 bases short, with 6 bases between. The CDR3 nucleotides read TGCAGTGCTAGCAGGGGTCAGCCCCAGCATTTT. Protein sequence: CSASRGQPQHF.

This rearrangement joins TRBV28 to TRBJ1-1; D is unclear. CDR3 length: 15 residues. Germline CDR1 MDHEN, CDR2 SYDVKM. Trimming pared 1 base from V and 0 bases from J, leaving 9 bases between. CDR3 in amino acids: CASSLFRVVNTEAFF. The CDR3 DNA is TGTGCCAGCAGTTTATTCCGGGTGGTGAACACTGAAGCTTTCTTT.

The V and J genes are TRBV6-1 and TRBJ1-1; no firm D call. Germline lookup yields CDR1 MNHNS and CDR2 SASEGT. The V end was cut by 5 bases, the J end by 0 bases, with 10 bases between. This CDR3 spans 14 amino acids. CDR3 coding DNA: TGTGCCAGCAGTAGGCAGGTGATGAACACTGAAGCTTTCTTT. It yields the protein CASSRQVMNTEAFF.